These 24 T cell receptor beta chains came from one sample sequenced in a study of T-cell memory formation after mild COVID-19. MiXCR, run by TCRdb on the 5' RACE reads, gives a single entry per CDR3 protein. In the table there are tens of thousands of distinct CDR3 sequences, over 6.5% of which are singletons. Sequencing input: PBMCs or a T cell subset sorted from them (not recorded which). Source of these receptors: an adult who had mild COVID-19 (a few samples of this study predate the infection). Cell type and time point are not known.

This clonotype occurred many times. The rearrangement uses TRBV27 and TRBJ2-7; perhaps D is TRBD1 or TRBD2 (5 bases each). The V and J ends lost 7 bases and 7 bases respectively, with 17 bases between them. The CDR3 has 13 amino acids. Germline V gives CDR1 MNHEY, CDR2 SMNVEV (reference sequence). CDR3 amino acids: CASTIPEGREQYF. CDR3 nucleotide sequence: TGTGCCAGCACCATTCCCGAGGGACGGGAGCAGTACTTC.

This clonotype was recorded at least ten times. V usage is TRBV6-6 and J usage is TRBJ2-7; TRBD1 matches at 10 bases. Germline values: CDR1 MNHNY, CDR2 SVGAGI (reference sequence). The junction had 8 bases not matched to a gene; V was cut back by 6 bases and J by 3 bases. The CDR3 loop spans 15 amino acids. CDR3 protein: CASRSPGQGLYEQYF. CDR3 nucleotides: TGTGCCAGCAGGTCTCCGGGACAGGGGCTCTACGAGCAGTACTTC.

This clonotype is medium-sized within its sample. The chain couples TRBV5-1 to TRBJ2-1, with 10 positions matching TRBD1. Germline CDR1 and CDR2: SGHRS and YFSETQ. This CDR3 comprises 18 residues. V shed 4 bases, J shed 0 bases, and the junction held 10 bases outside the gene matches. The CDR3 loop is CASSRAGTGVGSYNEQFF. The DNA of the CDR3 is TGCGCCAGCAGCCGAGCCGGGACAGGGGTCGGCTCCTACAATGAGCAGTTCTTC.

This clonotype was counted a few times. V usage is TRBV10-3 and J usage is TRBJ1-3; tentative D call: TRBD1 (6 bases). Germline V gives CDR1 ENHRY, CDR2 SYGVKD. The CDR3 runs to 16 residues. V was trimmed by 0 bases and J by 0 bases, leaving 9 bases between them. The CDR3, as DNA: TGTGCCATCAGTGAGTCCGGACAGAGCTCTGGAAACACCATATATTTT. Its protein product is CAISESGQSSGNTIYF.

The chain's CDR3 is CASSPGAGVTYEQYF. The CDR3 nucleotides are TGTGCCAGCTCACCAGGCGCAGGGGTGACCTACGAGCAGTACTTC. This chain joins TRBV18 and TRBJ2-7, with D perhaps matching TRBD1 (6 bases). The V gene's germline CDR1 is KGHSH and CDR2 LQKENI. Trimming cost V 2 bases and J 2 bases, with 13 bases left between them. CDR3 length: 15 residues.

This clonotype was counted at least ten times. V gene TRBV5-6 combines with J gene TRBJ2-7, with 7 bases fitting TRBD1. The V segment lost 4 bases and the J segment 6 bases; nucleotides outside the gene matches: 10. The CDR3 length is 14 residues. Per the germline V gene, CDR1 is SGHDT and CDR2 is YYEEEE. The CDR3 is CASSRFGQVGEQYF. Here the CDR3 DNA reads TGTGCCAGCAGCCGCTTCGGACAGGTCGGCGAGCAGTACTTC.

The chain recombines TRBV11-2 with TRBJ2-1, with 7 bases identical to TRBD2. Trimming removed 0 bases from V and 3 bases from J; junction bases left unmatched: 8. This CDR3 comprises 17 residues. Germline CDR1 SGHAT, CDR2 FQNNGV. In nucleotides, the CDR3 is TGTGCCAGCAGCTTAGAGGCGGCGGGAGTCTACTACAATGAGCAGTTCTTC. This encodes CASSLEAAGVYYNEQFF.

The table lists this clonotype with many counts. Written as DNA, the CDR3 is TGTGCCAGCACCACCAGGCGAACAGATACGCAGTATTTT. The encoded protein is CASTTRRTDTQYF. The chain links TRBV2 to TRBJ2-3; D unclear. Germline V gene data show CDR1 as SNHLY and CDR2 as FYNNEI. The CDR3 consists of 13 residues. Trimming stripped 7 bases from V and 3 bases from J, with 11 bases between.

This clonotype was seen more than once but under ten times. J is TRBJ2-2 and V is TRBV20-1, with a tentative D call TRBD1 (7 bases). The V and J ends lost 6 bases and 4 bases respectively, with 18 bases between them. The germline V gene encodes CDR1 DFQATT and CDR2 SNEGSKA (reference sequence). The CDR3 length is 15 residues. CDR3 loop: CSAPGGGGITGELFF. The DNA of the CDR3 is TGCAGTGCCCCAGGAGGGGGCGGAATCACCGGGGAGCTGTTTTTT.

This clonotype was observed a few times. The CDR3 bases are TGTGCCAGCAGCTCCTCGAGGATGGGCACTGAAGCTTTCTTT. As protein: CASSSSRMGTEAFF. The chain is built from TRBV7-6 and TRBJ1-1; no firm D call. The germline CDR1 and CDR2 sequences are SGHVS and FNYEAQ. V shed 4 bases and J shed 4 bases, with 13 bases lying between them. The length of the CDR3 is 14 residues.

The chain couples TRBV4-1 to TRBJ1-3, with D hard to call. Germline CDR1 is MGHRA and CDR2 is YSYEKL. This CDR3 spans 15 amino acids. V was pared by 0 bases and J by 0 bases, with 6 bases between. This chain's CDR3 is CASSQDQYSGNTIYF. The DNA for the CDR3 is TGCGCCAGCAGCCAAGATCAATACTCTGGAAACACCATATATTTT.

Only a few counts were recorded for this clonotype. The chain couples TRBV5-6 to TRBJ2-1, with 15 positions matching TRBD2. V shed 4 bases and J 6 bases; nucleotides not matched to a gene: 2. CDR1 is SGHDT and CDR2 is YYEEEE in the germline V gene. This CDR3 region has 15 residues. The CDR3 sequence: CASSGLAGGINEQFF. CDR3 sequence (DNA): TGTGCCAGCAGCGGACTAGCGGGAGGGATCAATGAGCAGTTCTTC.

Many counts were recorded for this clonotype. The genes are TRBV10-3 and TRBJ2-5, with 12 bases aligning to TRBD2. Trimming took 2 bases from V and 5 from J; bases not matched to a gene: 3. This CDR3 is built from 15 residues. In germline, CDR1 is ENHRY, CDR2 SYGVKD. The chain's CDR3 is CAISEASGGAETQYF. The CDR3 DNA reads as TGTGCCATCAGTGAGGCTAGCGGGGGGGCCGAGACCCAGTACTTC.

This clonotype was seen many times. The chain links TRBV24-1 to TRBJ2-4; D not certain. Germline CDR1 reads KGHDR; CDR2 reads SFDVKD. The CDR3 contains 15 residues. V was clipped by 9 bases and J by 0 bases, with 14 bases between them. CDR3 loop: CATPNPHLAKNIQYF. The CDR3, as DNA: TGTGCCACCCCCAACCCTCACTTAGCCAAAAACATTCAGTACTTC.

This clonotype was seen many times. The CDR3, as DNA: TGCGCCAGCAGCAGACAGCGGGGGGGCCGGGCAGATACGCAGTATTTT. Translation gives CASSRQRGGRADTQYF. The chain employs TRBV4-1 and TRBJ2-3, with 10 positions matching TRBD2. The CDR3 consists of 16 residues. Per germline, CDR1 MGHRA and CDR2 YSYEKL. The V gene end was trimmed by 5 bases and the J gene end by 4 bases; junction bases not matched to a gene: 9.

This clonotype showed up just once. The chain combines TRBV3-1 with TRBJ1-1, with a tentative D call TRBD1 (6 bases). V was pared by 4 bases and J by 3 bases, with 18 bases between. The CDR3 sequence is 16 residues long. CDR1 and CDR2 from the germline V gene are LGHDT and YNNKEL (reference sequence). CDR3 bases: TGTGCCAGCAGCCGGCTTCCGGGACAATTCCACACTGAAGCTTTCTTT. Translated, it gives CASSRLPGQFHTEAFF.

The J gene is TRBJ1-4, the V gene TRBV5-1, with D perhaps TRBD1 (6 bases). The V gene lost 1 base and the J gene lost 5 bases, with 15 bases spanning the gap. The CDR3 covers 16 residues. CDR1 and CDR2 from the germline V gene are SGHRS and YFSETQ. The CDR3: CASSLNLGQTNEKLFF. The DNA of the CDR3 is TGCGCCAGCAGCTTGAATTTGGGACAAACGAATGAAAAACTGTTTTTT.

V is TRBV5-1 and J is TRBJ1-5; tentative D call: TRBD1 (6 bases). V lost 3 bases and J 4 bases, leaving 11 bases between the germline ends. Germline lookup yields CDR1 SGHRS and CDR2 YFSETQ. The CDR3 contains 14 residues. CDR3 protein: CASSSGGANQPQHF. CDR3 sequence (DNA): TGCGCCAGCAGCTCGGGGGGGGCGAATCAGCCCCAGCATTTT.

This clonotype was found a few times. This chain connects TRBV11-3 to TRBJ2-7, with D tentatively TRBD2 (5 bases). CDR1 SGHNT and CDR2 YENEEA come from the germline V gene. The length of the CDR3 is 14 residues. Trimming removed 0 bases at V and 4 bases at J, with 10 bases between. The CDR3: CASSLEVQRYEQYF. The CDR3 bases are TGTGCCAGCAGCTTAGAGGTCCAGCGGTACGAGCAGTACTTC.

This clonotype showed up many times. This chain joins TRBV12-3 or TRBV12-4 and TRBJ2-7, with 9 bases fitting TRBD1. This CDR3 has 15 amino acids. V shed 4 bases, J shed 0 bases, and the junction held 4 bases outside the gene matches. Written as DNA, the CDR3 is TGTGCCAGCAGTTACCGACAGGGGGGCTCCTACGAGCAGTACTTC. This translates into CASSYRQGGSYEQYF.

This clonotype was counted between two and nine times. The rearrangement uses TRBV18 and TRBJ2-4; no clear D gene. This CDR3 region has 14 residues. V was trimmed by 6 bases and J by 7 bases, leaving 16 bases between them. Germline CDR1 is KGHSH and CDR2 is LQKENI. Written as DNA, the CDR3 is TGTGCCAGCTCTCCTCCCCTTAGAGAGAACATTCAGTACTTC. This codes for CASSPPLRENIQYF.

This clonotype was seen many times. The chain is built from TRBV7-9 and TRBJ2-3, with 7 bases that match TRBD2. CDR3 size: 14 residues. The germline V gene has CDR1 SEHNR and CDR2 FQNEAQ (reference sequence). V shed 4 bases, J shed 6 bases, and the junction held 7 bases outside the gene matches. The CDR3 spells CASSSGDYSDTQYF. DNA for the CDR3: TGTGCCAGCAGCTCCGGGGACTACTCCGATACGCAGTATTTT.

This clonotype showed up many times. The genes are TRBV12-3 or TRBV12-4 and TRBJ2-7; no reliable D call. Trimming left V 6 bases short and J 1 base short, with 13 bases between. The CDR3 consists of 14 residues. The CDR3 region has the DNA TGTGCCAGCAGAGACCAGACCAAATCCTACGAGCAGTACTTC. Protein product: CASRDQTKSYEQYF.

This clonotype was observed a handful of times. The V and J genes are TRBV2 and TRBJ2-5; 12 nucleotides align to TRBD1. V lost 4 bases to trimming and J lost 5 bases; unmatched junction nucleotides: 5. This CDR3 has 15 amino acids. Germline CDR1 and CDR2: SNHLY and FYNNEI. The CDR3 is CASSGGTGGAETQYF. The CDR3 bases are TGTGCCAGCAGTGGCGGGACAGGGGGCGCGGAGACCCAGTACTTC.